This is a list of T cell receptor beta chains from one sample in a study of T cells in Graves' hyperthyroidism and ophthalmopathy. TCRdb ran MiXCR on the multiplex PCR reads and lists one entry per CDR3 protein. The sample yields 690,000 or so distinct CDR3 sequences, over 15% seen once. Sample: blood. These receptors all come from a woman between 50 and 59 years old with Graves' hyperthyroidism that later progressed to Graves' ophthalmopathy. CDR3s include the opening cysteine and the closing phenylalanine or tryptophan. The order of the fields is V gene, clone size, D gene, J gene, CDR3 DNA, CDR3 protein. The D gene is left open where the match is weak. Where a row states a size, it is once, few, many or the class of an expanded clone; other rows omit it.

TRBV29-1,.,.,TRBJ1-1,TGCAGCTTCAGAGGGACCCTGAACACTGAAGCTTTCTTT,CSFRGTLNTEAFF
TRBV5-1,many,.,TRBJ2-1,TGCGCCAGCAGCCCATTGAGGGGGGGCCTGAACAATGAGCAGTTCTTC,CASSPLRGGLNNEQFF
TRBV27,.,TRBD1,TRBJ1-6,TGTGCCAGCAGCCCGCGTAGGGACAGCTGGAATTCACCCCTCCACTTT,CASSPRRDSWNSPLHF
TRBV12-3/TRBV12-4,many,TRBD2,TRBJ2-1,TGTGCCAGCAGGAACGGACTAGCGGGGCTGGGCTCCTACAATGAGCAGTTCTTC,CASRNGLAGLGSYNEQFF
TRBV6-1,few,.,TRBJ1-5,TGTGCCAGCAGTGAAGCCAGTCAGCCCCAGCATTTT,CASSEASQPQHF
TRBV6-2/TRBV6-3,many,.,TRBJ1-5,TGTGCCAGCAGCTCCGGGCGCCGGGGCAATCAGCCCCAGCATTTT,CASSSGRRGNQPQHF
TRBV6-1,few,TRBD1,TRBJ2-7,TGTGCCAGCAGTGGTTCGACAGGGGGCTACGAGCAGTACTTC,CASSGSTGGYEQYF
TRBV20-1,.,.,TRBJ1-1,TGCAGTGCTAATGCAGACGGGATGAACACTGAAGCTTTCTTT,CSANADGMNTEAFF
TRBV6-1,few,.,TRBJ2-7,TGTGCCAGCAGGGGCCCCGTTGGAGAGCAGTACTTC,CASRGPVGEQYF
TRBV19,many,TRBD2,TRBJ2-1,TGTGCCAGTAGTCTAAGGACTAGCGGGGGCTCCTACAATGAGCAGTTCTTC,CASSLRTSGGSYNEQFF
TRBV6-1,few,.,TRBJ2-2,TGTGCCAGCAGCCCCACTACCGGGGAGCTGTTTTTT,CASSPTTGELFF
TRBV3-1,.,.,TRBJ2-5,TGTGCCAGCAGCCTAACAGCTATCCAAGAGACCCAGTACTTC,CASSLTAIQETQYF
TRBV7-9,.,.,TRBJ1-3,TGTGCCAGCAGCTTGGAGGATAGAAACACCATATATTTT,CASSLEDRNTIYF